Shown below are 20 T cell receptor beta chains from a single sample sequenced in a study of T-cell reconstitution after alpha-beta-depleted transplantation in children. Unique molecular identifiers were built into the TCRbeta library. TCRdb used MiXCR to reprocess the PCR reads, holding one entry per CDR3 protein. This sample has over 450,000 distinct CDR3 sequences, with over 9.5% found just once. This specimen consisted of PBMCs, obtained before TCRalphabeta/CD19-depleted stem cell transplant. These receptors all come from a child aged 2-9 years with inherited bone marrow failure, due to receive a stem cell transplant.

This clonotype was counted a single time. CDR3 sequence: CAWSRGQGYNEQFF. The CDR3 nucleotides are TGTGCCTGGAGTCGGGGACAGGGCTACAATGAGCAGTTCTTC. The V gene is TRBV30, the J gene TRBJ2-1; 9 nucleotides match TRBD1. Germline assignment: CDR1 GTSNPN and CDR2 SVGIG (reference sequence). Trimming cost V 2 bases and J 3 bases; bases outside gene matches: 2. CDR3 length: 14 amino acids. The full variable domain, with the rest looked up from reference TRBV30 and TRBJ2-1, is SQTIHQWPATLVQPVGSPLSLECTVEGTSNPNLYWYRQAAGRGLQLLFYSVGIGQISSEVPQNLSASRPQDRQFILSSKKLLLSDSGFYLCAWSRGQGYNEQFFGPGTRLTVL.

The sample holds many counts of this clonotype. The chain recombines TRBV12-3 or TRBV12-4 with TRBJ2-7; D not certain. The CDR3 consists of 13 residues. V was trimmed by 5 bases and J by 3 bases, leaving 11 bases between them. CDR3 protein: CASSPRPDYEQYF. The DNA for the CDR3 is TGTGCCAGCAGTCCGCGGCCAGACTACGAGCAGTACTTC.

This clonotype occurred a few times. The gene calls are TRBV20-1 and TRBJ2-7; TRBD2 agrees at 8 bases. The V gene's germline CDR1 is DFQATT and CDR2 SNEGSKA (reference sequence). There are 16 residues in the CDR3. The ends lost 0 bases at V and 4 bases at J; junction bases unmatched: 11. This CDR3 is CSARDPQRELSYEQYF. The CDR3 nucleotides read TGCAGTGCTAGAGACCCCCAGCGGGAGTTGTCTTACGAGCAGTACTTC.

This clonotype was observed at least ten times. This chain joins TRBV10-2 and TRBJ2-7, with TRBD1 identical over 8 bases. The CDR3 totals 14 residues. Trimming cost V 6 bases and J 0 bases; bases outside gene matches: 4. Germline V gives CDR1 WSHSY, CDR2 SAAADI. CDR3 sequence reads: CASRATGDSYEQYF. The CDR3 region has the DNA TGCGCCAGCAGGGCGACAGGGGACTCCTACGAGCAGTACTTC.

This clonotype appeared many times. The chain joins TRBV6-2 or TRBV6-3 to TRBJ2-1, with D tentatively TRBD1 (5 bases). This CDR3 is built from 16 residues. Germline loops: CDR1 MNHEY, CDR2 SVGEGT. Trimming shortened V by 3 bases and J by 7 bases, and 19 bases separated the two germline ends. CDR3 DNA: TGTGCCAGCAGTTATCGGCCCGGACCGAAGGGGAATGAGCAGTTCTTC. Translated, it gives CASSYRPGPKGNEQFF.

This clonotype showed up many times. The V call is TRBV7-9, the J call TRBJ1-6; D is unclear. Trimming cost V 1 base and J 12 bases, with 10 bases left between them. Looked up from germline, CDR1 is SEHNR and CDR2 is FQNEAQ (reference sequence). This CDR3 has 13 amino acids. The CDR3 nucleotides read TGTGCCAGCAGCTTAGATGGCAGACTACCCCTCCACTTT. Translation: CASSLDGRLPLHF.

The chain is built from TRBV18 and TRBJ1-3, with D possibly matching TRBD1 (5 bases). Between the trimmed V and J ends, which lost 1 base and 2 bases, there was a span of 15 bases. The CDR3 has 17 residues. Per the germline V gene, CDR1 is KGHSH and CDR2 is LQKENI. The CDR3 protein is CASSPREQVGTGNTIYF. The CDR3, as DNA: TGTGCCAGCTCACCACGGGAACAGGTCGGGACTGGAAACACCATATATTTT.

The table lists this clonotype with many counts. The V call is TRBV29-1, the J call TRBJ2-3; 7 positions agree with TRBD1. Germline assignment: CDR1 SQVTM and CDR2 ANQGSEA. The V and J ends lost 4 bases and 10 bases, in that order; junction bases with no gene match: 5. The CDR3 spans 11 residues. The CDR3 DNA is TGCAGCGTTGGACAGGGCGGTCCGCAGTATTTT. Translating gives CSVGQGGPQYF.

The table lists this clonotype with many counts. This sequence joins TRBV6-1 and TRBJ2-1; 11 nucleotides agree with TRBD1. The CDR3 is 16 residues long. The V gene end was trimmed by 6 bases and the J gene end by 7 bases; junction bases not matched to a gene: 11. The germline V gene has CDR1 MNHNS and CDR2 SASEGT. CDR3 bases: TGTGCCAGCAGCCCTGGACAGGGGGCTTGGGGAAATGAGCAGTTCTTC. Translation: CASSPGQGAWGNEQFF.

This clonotype came up a few times. V usage is TRBV4-3 and J usage is TRBJ1-6; perhaps TRBD1 as D (6 bases). The CDR3 runs 16 residues. Germline V gene data show CDR1 as LGHNA and CDR2 as YSLEER. V was shortened by 1 base and J by 4 bases, with 11 bases between the two germline ends. Written as DNA, the CDR3 is TGCGCCAGCAGCCAAGTCACAGGGAAATATAATTCACCCCTCCACTTT. It codes for CASSQVTGKYNSPLHF.

This clonotype has at least ten counts. The junction shows a germline mismatch at one end, possibly a read error. The rearrangement joins TRBV10-3 to TRBJ2-3; 7 bases line up with TRBD1. Germline-derived CDR1 and CDR2 are ENHRY and SYGVKD. The CDR3 length is 16 residues. For the CDR3, the DNA is TGTGCCATCAGTGATCAGAACTGGGACAGCAGAGATACGCAGTATTTT. Residues: CAISDQNWDSRDTQYF.

This clonotype was seen ten or more times. The CDR3 sequence: CSVEVVTSGRANEQFF. CDR3 sequence (DNA): TGCAGCGTTGAAGTTGTGACTAGCGGGAGGGCCAATGAGCAGTTCTTC. The rearrangement uses TRBV29-1 and TRBJ2-1, with 14 bases fitting TRBD2. The J segment lost 6 bases and the V segment lost 1 base, leaving 5 bases of the junction unmatched. Per germline, CDR1 SQVTM and CDR2 ANQGSEA. The length of the CDR3 is 16 residues.

This clonotype came up many times. The J gene is TRBJ2-1, the V gene TRBV12-3 or TRBV12-4; TRBD2 aligns across 11 bases. J lost 13 bases, V lost 7 bases, and 9 bases had no gene match. The CDR3 contains 13 residues. Here the CDR3 DNA reads TGTGCCAGCAAGCAAATAGCGGGAGGGGGTCAGTTCTTC. As protein: CASKQIAGGGQFF.

This clonotype was picked up many times. The CDR3 spells CASSVAPGQGTYEQYF. The CDR3 bases are TGTGCCAGCAGCGTAGCCCCGGGACAGGGGACCTACGAGCAGTACTTC. The rearrangement joins TRBV9 to TRBJ2-7; 10 nucleotides line up with TRBD1. V lost 0 bases, J lost 2 bases, and 5 bases stayed unmatched. The CDR3 sequence is 16 residues long. Germline V gene lookup returns CDR1 SGDLS and CDR2 YYNGEE.

This clonotype was counted between two and nine times. CDR3 sequence reads: CASSQDRGSGGSETQYF. CDR3 coding DNA: TGCGCCAGCAGCCAAGATCGGGGTAGCGGGGGATCAGAGACCCAGTACTTC. The rearrangement links TRBV4-3 to TRBJ2-5; 9 bases match TRBD2. V dropped 0 bases and J dropped 4; count of bases not matched to a gene: 9. Germline V CDR1 and CDR2: LGHNA, YSLEER. The CDR3 spans 17 residues.

Ten or more counts support this clonotype. The rearrangement joins TRBV6-1 to TRBJ2-1; no clear D gene. Per the germline V gene, CDR1 is MNHNS and CDR2 is SASEGT. The germline V and J ends were trimmed by 7 bases and 5 bases, with 21 bases remaining between them. This CDR3 contains 16 residues. In DNA form, the CDR3 reads TGTGCCAGCACCCCGGAGTCGCAGACACCTAACAATGAGCAGTTCTTC. It yields the protein CASTPESQTPNNEQFF.

The table lists this clonotype with many counts. This chain connects TRBV12-3 or TRBV12-4 to TRBJ1-6, with TRBD1 as a possible D gene (6 bases). This CDR3 contains 13 residues. V was pared by 2 bases and J by 12 bases, with 11 bases between. The CDR3 sequence is CASSLSEGGPLHF. The CDR3 DNA sequence: TGTGCCAGCAGTTTATCCGAAGGGGGACCCCTCCACTTT.

This clonotype was detected many times. The chain joins TRBV28 to TRBJ2-3; tentatively, D is TRBD2 (5 bases). CDR1 and CDR2 (germline): MDHEN, SYDVKM. This CDR3 is 16 amino acids long. Deletions cut 4 bases from V and 1 base from J, with 15 bases between. In DNA form, the CDR3 reads TGTGCCAGCAGTTCACAATGGGAGACACGCACAGATACGCAGTATTTT. It codes for CASSSQWETRTDTQYF. Combining the CDR3 with reference TRBV28 and TRBJ2-3 gives the whole variable domain DVKVTQSSRYLVKRTGEKVFLECVQDMDHENMFWYRQDPGLGLRLIYFSYDVKMKEKGDIPEGYSVSREKKERFSLILESASTNQTSMYLCASSSQWETRTDTQYFGPGTRLTVL.

This clonotype was seen more than once but under ten times. The chain is built from TRBV6-2 or TRBV6-3 and TRBJ2-1; D may be TRBD1 or TRBD2 (5 bases each). The germline CDR1 and CDR2 sequences are MNHEY and SVGEGT. The CDR3 totals 14 residues. Deletions cut 0 bases from V and 6 bases from J, with 9 bases between. The CDR3 bases are TGTGCCAGCAGTTACTCGGGGGTGGGCAATGAGCAGTTCTTC. It yields the protein CASSYSGVGNEQFF.

This clonotype has just a few counts. The chain employs TRBV5-1 and TRBJ2-5; 13 bases line up with TRBD2. CDR1 and CDR2 from the germline V gene are SGHRS and YFSETQ. V lost 4 bases and J lost 4; bases outside the gene matches: 10. The CDR3 has 17 residues. The CDR3 reads CASSHRLAGGGVETQYF. In DNA form, the CDR3 reads TGCGCCAGCAGCCATCGACTAGCGGGAGGCGGGGTAGAGACCCAGTACTTC.